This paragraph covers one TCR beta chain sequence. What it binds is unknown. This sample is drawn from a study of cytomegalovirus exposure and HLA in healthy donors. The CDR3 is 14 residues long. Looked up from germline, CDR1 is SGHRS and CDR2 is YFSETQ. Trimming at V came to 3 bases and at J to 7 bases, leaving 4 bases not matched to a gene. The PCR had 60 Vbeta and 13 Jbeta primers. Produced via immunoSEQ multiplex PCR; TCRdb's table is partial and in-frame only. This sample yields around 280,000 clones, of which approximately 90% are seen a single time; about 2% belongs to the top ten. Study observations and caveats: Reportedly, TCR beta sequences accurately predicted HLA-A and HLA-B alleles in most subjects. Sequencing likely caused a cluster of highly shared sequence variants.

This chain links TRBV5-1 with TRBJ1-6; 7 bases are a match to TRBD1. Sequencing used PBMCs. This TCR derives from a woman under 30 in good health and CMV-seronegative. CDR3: CASSSETGNSPLHF. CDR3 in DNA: TGCGCCAGCAGCTCAGAGACAGGGAATTCACCCCTCCACTTT.